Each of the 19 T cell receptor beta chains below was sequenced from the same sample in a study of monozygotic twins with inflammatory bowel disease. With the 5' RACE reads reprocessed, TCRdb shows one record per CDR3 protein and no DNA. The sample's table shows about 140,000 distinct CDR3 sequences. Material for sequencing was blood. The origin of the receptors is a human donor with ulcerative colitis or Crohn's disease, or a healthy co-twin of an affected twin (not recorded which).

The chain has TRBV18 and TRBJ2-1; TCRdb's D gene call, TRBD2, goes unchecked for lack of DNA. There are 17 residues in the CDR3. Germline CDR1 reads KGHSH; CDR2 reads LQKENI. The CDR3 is CASSPPLAGGPYNEQFF.

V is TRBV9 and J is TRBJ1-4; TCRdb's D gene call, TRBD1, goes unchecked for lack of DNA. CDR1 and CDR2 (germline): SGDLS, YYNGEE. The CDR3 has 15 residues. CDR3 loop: CASSPRGQYNEKLFF.

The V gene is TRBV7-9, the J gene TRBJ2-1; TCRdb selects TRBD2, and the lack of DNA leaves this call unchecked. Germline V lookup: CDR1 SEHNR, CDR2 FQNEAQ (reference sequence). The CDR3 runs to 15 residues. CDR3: CASSLLAGTYNEQFF.

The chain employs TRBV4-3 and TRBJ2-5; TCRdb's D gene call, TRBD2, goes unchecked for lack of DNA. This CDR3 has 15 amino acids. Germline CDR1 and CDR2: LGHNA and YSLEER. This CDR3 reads CASSPGGGAGETQYF.

The CDR3 loop reads CASSFRSSRGYEQYF. The chain employs TRBV7-8 and TRBJ2-7; the TRBD2 assignment by TCRdb is unverifiable without DNA. This CDR3 region has 15 residues. Germline V gene data show CDR1 as SGHVS and CDR2 as FQNEAQ.

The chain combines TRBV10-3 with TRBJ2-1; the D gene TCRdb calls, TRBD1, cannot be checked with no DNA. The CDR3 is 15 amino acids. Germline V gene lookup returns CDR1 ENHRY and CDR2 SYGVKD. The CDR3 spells CAIRDRESSYNEQFF.

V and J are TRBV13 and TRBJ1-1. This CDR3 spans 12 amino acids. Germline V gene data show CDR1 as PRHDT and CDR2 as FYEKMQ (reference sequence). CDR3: CASSLGLHEAFF.

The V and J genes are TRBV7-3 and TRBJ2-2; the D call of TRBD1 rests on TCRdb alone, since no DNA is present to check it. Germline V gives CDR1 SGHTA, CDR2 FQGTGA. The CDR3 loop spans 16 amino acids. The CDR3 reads CASSSRAASRTGELFF.

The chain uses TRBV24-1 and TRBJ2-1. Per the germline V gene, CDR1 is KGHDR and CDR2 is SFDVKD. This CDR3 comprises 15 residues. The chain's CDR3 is CATSRSEFDSNEQFF.

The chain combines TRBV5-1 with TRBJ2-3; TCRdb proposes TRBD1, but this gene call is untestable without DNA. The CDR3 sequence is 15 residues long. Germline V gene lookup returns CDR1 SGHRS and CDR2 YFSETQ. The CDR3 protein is CASSPRVGATDTQYF.

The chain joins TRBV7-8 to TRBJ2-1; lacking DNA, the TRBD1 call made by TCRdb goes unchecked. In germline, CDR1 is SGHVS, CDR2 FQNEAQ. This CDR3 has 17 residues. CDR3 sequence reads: CASSLALRGTEYNEQFF.

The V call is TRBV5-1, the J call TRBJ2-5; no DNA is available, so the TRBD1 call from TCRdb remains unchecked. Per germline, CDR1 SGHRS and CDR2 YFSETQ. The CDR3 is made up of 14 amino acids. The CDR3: CASSFRGQQETQYF.

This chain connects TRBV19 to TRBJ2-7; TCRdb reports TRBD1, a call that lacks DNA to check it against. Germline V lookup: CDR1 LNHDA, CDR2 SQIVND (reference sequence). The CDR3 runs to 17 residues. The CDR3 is CASSLPTGTGESDEQYF.

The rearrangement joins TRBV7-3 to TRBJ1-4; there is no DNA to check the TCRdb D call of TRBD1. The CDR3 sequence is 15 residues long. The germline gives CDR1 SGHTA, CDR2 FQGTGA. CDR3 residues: CASSFRGRVDEKLFF. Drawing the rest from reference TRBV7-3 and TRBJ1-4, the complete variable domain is GAGVSQTPSNKVTEKGKYVELRCDPISGHTALYWYRQSLGQGPEFLIYFQGTGAADDSGLPNDRFFAVRPEGSVSTLKIQRTERGDSAVYLCASSFRGRVDEKLFFGSGTQLSVL.

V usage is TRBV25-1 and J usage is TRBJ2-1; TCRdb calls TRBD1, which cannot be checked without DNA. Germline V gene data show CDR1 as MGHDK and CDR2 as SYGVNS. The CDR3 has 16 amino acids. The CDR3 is CASSELTGTVYNEQFF.

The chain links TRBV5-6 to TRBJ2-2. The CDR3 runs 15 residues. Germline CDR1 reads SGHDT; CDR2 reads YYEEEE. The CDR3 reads CASAPGGLITGELFF.

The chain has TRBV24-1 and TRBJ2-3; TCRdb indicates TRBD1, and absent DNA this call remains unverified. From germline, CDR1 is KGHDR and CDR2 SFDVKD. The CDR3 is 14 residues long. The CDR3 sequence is CATSDPPGTDTQYF.

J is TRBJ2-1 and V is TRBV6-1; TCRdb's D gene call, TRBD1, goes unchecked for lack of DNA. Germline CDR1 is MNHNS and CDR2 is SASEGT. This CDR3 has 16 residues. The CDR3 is CASSLMTGSSYNEQFF.

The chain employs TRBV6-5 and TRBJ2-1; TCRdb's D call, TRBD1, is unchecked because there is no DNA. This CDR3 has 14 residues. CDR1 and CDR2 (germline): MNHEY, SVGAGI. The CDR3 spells CASSYSPPGGEQFF.